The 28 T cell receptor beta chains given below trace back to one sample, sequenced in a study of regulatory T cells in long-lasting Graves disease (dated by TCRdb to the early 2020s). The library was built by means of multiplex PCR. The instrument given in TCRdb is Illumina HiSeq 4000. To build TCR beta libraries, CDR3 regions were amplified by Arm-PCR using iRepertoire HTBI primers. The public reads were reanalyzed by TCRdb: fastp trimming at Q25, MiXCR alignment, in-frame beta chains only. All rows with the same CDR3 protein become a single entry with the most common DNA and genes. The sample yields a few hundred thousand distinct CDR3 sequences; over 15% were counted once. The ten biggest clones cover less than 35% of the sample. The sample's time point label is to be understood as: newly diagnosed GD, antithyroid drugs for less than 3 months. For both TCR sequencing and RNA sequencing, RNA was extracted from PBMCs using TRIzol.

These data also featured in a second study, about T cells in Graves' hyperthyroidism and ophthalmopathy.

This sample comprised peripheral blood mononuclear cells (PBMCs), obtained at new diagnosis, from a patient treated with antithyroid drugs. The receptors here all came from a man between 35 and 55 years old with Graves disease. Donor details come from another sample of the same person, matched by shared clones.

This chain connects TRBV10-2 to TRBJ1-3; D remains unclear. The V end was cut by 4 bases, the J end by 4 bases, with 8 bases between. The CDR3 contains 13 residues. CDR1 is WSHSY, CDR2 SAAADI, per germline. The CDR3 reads CASSGNVGNTIYF. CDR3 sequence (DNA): TGCGCCAGCAGTGGCAACGTAGGAAACACCATATATTTT.

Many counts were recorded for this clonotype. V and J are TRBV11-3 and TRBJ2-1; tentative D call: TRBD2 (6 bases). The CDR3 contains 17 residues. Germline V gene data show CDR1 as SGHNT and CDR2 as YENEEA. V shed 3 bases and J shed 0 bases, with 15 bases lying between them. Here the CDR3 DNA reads TGTGCCAGCAGCTTGGCCCGACTAGAGGGCTCCTACAATGAGCAGTTCTTC. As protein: CASSLARLEGSYNEQFF.

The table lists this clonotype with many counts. CDR3 bases: TGTGCCAGCAGCCCCTCTTACAATGAGCAGTTCTTC. Translating gives CASSPSYNEQFF. The chain has TRBV18 and TRBJ2-1; D is uncertain. CDR3 length: 12 residues. Germline values: CDR1 KGHSH, CDR2 LQKENI. Deletions cut 8 bases from V and 4 bases from J, with 9 bases between.

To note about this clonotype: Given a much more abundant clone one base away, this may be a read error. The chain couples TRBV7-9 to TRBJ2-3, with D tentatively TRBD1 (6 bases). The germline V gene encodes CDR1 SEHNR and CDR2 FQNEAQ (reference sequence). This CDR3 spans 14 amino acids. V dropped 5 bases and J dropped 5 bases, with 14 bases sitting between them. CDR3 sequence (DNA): TGTGCCAGCAGCCAACCAACAGGGTTAGATACGCAGTATTTT. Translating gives CASSQPTGLDTQYF.

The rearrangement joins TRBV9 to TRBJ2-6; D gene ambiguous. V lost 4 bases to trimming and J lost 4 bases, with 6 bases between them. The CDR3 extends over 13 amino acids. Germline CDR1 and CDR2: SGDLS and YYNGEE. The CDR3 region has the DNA TGTGCCAGCAGCCCACCCGGGGCCAACGTCCTGACTTTC. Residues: CASSPPGANVLTF. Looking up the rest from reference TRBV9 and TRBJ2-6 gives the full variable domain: DSGVTQTPKHLITATGQRVTLRCSPRSGDLSVYWYQQSLDQGLQFLIQYYNGEERAKGNILERFSAQQFPDLHSELNLSSLELGDSALYFCASSPPGANVLTFGAGSRLTVL.

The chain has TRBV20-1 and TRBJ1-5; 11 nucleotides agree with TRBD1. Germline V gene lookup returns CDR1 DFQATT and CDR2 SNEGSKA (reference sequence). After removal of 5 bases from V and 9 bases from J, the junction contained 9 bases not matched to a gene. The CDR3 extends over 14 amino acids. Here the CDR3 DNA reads TGCAGTGCTCCACCGGGACAGGGGGGTACGCCCCAGCATTTT. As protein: CSAPPGQGGTPQHF.

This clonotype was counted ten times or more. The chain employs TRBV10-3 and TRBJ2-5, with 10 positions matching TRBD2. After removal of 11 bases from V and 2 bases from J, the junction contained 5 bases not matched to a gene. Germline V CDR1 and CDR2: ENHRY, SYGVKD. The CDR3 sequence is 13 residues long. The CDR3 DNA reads TGTGCCGTCCAGCGGGAGGGGCAAGAGACCCAGTACTTC. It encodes CAVQREGQETQYF.

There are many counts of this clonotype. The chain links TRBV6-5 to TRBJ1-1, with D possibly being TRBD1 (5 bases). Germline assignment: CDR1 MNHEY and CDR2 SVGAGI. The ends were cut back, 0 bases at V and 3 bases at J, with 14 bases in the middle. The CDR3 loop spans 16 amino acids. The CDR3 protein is CASSYSAGRLDTEAFF. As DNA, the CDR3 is TGTGCCAGCAGTTACTCGGCAGGGCGATTGGACACTGAAGCTTTCTTT.

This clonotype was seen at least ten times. CDR3 DNA: TGTGCCAGCACCGGGGCCTACAATGAGCAGTTCTTC. It codes for CASTGAYNEQFF. The chain has TRBV28 and TRBJ2-1, with a tentative D call TRBD2 (5 bases). The length of the CDR3 is 12 residues. Germline V gene sequence: CDR1 MDHEN, CDR2 SYDVKM. V dropped 7 bases and J dropped 2 bases, with 6 bases sitting between them.

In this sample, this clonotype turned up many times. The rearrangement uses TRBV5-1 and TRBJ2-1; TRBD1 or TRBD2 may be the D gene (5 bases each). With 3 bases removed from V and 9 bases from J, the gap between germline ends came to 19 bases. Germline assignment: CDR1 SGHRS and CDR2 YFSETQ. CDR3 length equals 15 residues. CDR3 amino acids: CASSYGSGAEGEQFF. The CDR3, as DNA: TGCGCCAGCAGCTATGGTTCTGGGGCCGAGGGTGAGCAGTTCTTC.

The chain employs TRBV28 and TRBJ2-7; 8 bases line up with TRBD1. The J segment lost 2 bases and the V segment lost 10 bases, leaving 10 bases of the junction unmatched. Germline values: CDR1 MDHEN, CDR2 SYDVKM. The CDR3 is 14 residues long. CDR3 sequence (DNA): TGTGCCATTACACCGGGCAGGGGGCCCTACGAGCAGTACTTC. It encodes CAITPGRGPYEQYF.

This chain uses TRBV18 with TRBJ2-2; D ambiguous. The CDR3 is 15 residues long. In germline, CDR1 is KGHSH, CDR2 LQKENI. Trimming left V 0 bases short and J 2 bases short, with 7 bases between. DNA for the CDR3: TGTGCCAGCTCACCACCGGGTCGAAACACCGGGGAGCTGTTTTTT. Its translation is CASSPPGRNTGELFF.

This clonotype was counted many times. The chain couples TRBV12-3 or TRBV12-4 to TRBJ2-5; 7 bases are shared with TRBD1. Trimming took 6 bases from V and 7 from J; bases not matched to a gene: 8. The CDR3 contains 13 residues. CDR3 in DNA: TGTGCCAGCAGGGACAGGTCGGTCGGGACCCAGTACTTC. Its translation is CASRDRSVGTQYF.

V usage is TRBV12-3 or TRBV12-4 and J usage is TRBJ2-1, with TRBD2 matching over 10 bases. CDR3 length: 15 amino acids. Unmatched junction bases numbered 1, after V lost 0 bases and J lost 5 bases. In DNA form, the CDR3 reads TGTGCCAGCAGTTTAGCACTAGCGGGGAACAATGAGCAGTTCTTC. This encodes CASSLALAGNNEQFF.

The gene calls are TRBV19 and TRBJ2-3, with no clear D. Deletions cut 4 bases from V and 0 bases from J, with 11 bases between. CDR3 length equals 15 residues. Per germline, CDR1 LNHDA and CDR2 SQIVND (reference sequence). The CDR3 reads CASSNPRTSTDTQYF. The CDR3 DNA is TGTGCCAGTAGTAACCCGCGTACTAGCACAGATACGCAGTATTTT.

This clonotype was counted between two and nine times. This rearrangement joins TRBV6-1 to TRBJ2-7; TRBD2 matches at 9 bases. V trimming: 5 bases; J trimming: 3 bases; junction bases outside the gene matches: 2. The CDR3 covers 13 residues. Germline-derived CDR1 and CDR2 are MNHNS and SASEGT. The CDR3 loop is CASSRLAVYEQYF. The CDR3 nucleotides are TGTGCCAGCAGTAGACTAGCGGTCTACGAGCAGTACTTC.

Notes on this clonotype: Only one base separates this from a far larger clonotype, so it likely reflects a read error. Here the CDR3 reads CASSEGAQGFRETQFF. The CDR3 DNA reads as TGTGCCAGCAGTGAAGGGGCGCAGGGGTTTAGAGAGACCCAGTTCTTC. The genes are TRBV2 and TRBJ2-1; D is possibly TRBD1 (6 bases). CDR1 SNHLY and CDR2 FYNNEI come from the germline V gene. The length of the CDR3 is 16 residues. V was trimmed by 1 base and J by 13 bases, leaving 23 bases between them. The full variable domain, completed using reference TRBV2 and TRBJ2-1, is EPEVTQTPSHQVTQMGQEVILRCVPISNHLYFYWYRQILGQKVEFLVSFYNNEISEKSEIFDDQFSVERPDGSNFTLKIRSTKLEDSAMYFCASSEGAQGFRETQFFGPGTRLTVL.

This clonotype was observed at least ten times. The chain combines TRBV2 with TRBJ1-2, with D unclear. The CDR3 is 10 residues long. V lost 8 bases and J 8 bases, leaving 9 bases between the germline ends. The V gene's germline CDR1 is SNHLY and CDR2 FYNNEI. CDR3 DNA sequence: TGTGCCAGCGTTCATAAAGGCTACACCTTC. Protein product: CASVHKGYTF.

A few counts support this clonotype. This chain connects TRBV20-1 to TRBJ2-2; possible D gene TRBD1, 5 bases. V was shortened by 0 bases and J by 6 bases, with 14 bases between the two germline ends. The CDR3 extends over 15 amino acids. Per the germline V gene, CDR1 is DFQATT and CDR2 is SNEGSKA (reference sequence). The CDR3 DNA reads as TGCAGTGCTAGAGATCACAGGAACCATCCCGGGGAGCTGTTTTTT. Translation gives CSARDHRNHPGELFF.

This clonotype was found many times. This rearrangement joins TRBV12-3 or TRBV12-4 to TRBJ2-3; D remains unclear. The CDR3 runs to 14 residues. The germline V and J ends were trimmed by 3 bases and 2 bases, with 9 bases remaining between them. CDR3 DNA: TGTGCCAGCAGTTTGGGCAGGATCACAGATACGCAGTATTTT. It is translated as CASSLGRITDTQYF.

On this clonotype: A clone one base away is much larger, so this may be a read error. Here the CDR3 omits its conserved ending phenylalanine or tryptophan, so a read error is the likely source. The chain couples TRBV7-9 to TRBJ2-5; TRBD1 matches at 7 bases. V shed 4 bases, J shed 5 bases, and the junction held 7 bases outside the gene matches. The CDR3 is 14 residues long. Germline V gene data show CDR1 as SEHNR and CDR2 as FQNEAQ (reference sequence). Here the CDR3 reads CASSSAQGPETQYL. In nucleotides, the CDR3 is TGTGCCAGCAGCTCTGCACAGGGGCCGGAGACCCAGTACTTG.

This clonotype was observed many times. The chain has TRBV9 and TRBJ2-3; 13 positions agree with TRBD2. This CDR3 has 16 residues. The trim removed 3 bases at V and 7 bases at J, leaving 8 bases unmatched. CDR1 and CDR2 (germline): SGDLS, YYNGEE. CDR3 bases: TGTGCCAGCAGCGCAACTAGCGGGGGGGCCGTATATACGCAGTATTTT. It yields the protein CASSATSGGAVYTQYF. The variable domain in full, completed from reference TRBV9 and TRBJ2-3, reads DSGVTQTPKHLITATGQRVTLRCSPRSGDLSVYWYQQSLDQGLQFLIQYYNGEERAKGNILERFSAQQFPDLHSELNLSSLELGDSALYFCASSATSGGAVYTQYFGPGTRLTVL.

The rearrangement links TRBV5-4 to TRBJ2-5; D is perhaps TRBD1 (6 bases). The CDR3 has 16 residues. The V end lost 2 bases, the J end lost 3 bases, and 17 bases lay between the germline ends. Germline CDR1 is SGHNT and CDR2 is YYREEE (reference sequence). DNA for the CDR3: TGTGCCAGCAGCTTAGGAGAGACAGGCGAAAAAGAGACCCAGTACTTC. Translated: CASSLGETGEKETQYF. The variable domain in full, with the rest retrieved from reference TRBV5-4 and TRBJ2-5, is ETGVTQSPTHLIKTRGQQVTLRCSSQSGHNTVSWYQQALGQGPQFIFQYYREEENGRGNFPPRFSGLQFPNYSSELNVNALELDDSALYLCASSLGETGEKETQYFGPGTRLLVL.

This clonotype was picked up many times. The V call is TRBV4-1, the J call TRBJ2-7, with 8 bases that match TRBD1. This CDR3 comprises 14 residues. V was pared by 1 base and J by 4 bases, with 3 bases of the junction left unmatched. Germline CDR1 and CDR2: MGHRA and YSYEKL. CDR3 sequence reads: CASSQAGGKYEQYF. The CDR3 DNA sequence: TGCGCCAGCAGCCAAGCAGGGGGCAAGTACGAGCAGTACTTC.

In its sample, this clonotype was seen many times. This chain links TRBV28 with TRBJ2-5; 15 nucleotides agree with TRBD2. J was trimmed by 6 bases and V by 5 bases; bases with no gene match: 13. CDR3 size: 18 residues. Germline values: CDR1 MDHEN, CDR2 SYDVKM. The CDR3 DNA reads TGTGCCAGCAGTAACCGTCCCGGGACTAGCGGGGGGCCTCAGACCCAGTACTTC. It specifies CASSNRPGTSGGPQTQYF.

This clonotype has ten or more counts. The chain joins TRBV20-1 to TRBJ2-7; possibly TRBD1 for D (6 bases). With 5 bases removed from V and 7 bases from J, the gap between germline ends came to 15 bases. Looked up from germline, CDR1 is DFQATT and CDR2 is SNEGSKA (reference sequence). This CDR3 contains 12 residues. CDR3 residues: CSAVRTEWEQYF. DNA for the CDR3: TGCAGTGCTGTTCGGACAGAATGGGAGCAGTACTTC.

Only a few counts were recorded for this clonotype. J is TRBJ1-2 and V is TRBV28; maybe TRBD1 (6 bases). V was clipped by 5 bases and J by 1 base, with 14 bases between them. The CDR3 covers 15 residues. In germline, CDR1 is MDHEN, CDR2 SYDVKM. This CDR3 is CASSAPGQLNYGYTF. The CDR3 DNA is TGTGCCAGCAGTGCGCCGGGACAACTTAACTATGGCTACACCTTC.

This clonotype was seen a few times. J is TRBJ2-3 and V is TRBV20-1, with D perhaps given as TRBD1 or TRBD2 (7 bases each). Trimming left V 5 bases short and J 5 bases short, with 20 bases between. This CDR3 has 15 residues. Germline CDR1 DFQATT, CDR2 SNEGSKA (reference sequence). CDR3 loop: CSAPRGGGAGDTQYF. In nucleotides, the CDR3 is TGCAGTGCTCCCAGGGGGGGGGGCGCTGGAGATACGCAGTATTTT.